Listed here are 17 T cell receptor beta chains from one sample, sequenced in a study of cytomegalovirus exposure and HLA in healthy donors. PCR used 60 Vbeta primers and 13 Jbeta primers. Sequencing was performed with immunoSEQ multiplex PCR; in TCRdb, only in-frame clones are kept and a portion is missing. The sample holds fewer than 90,000 clones, roughly four fifths seen once. Material: PBMCs. The receptor set was obtained from a man aged 30 to 39 in good health and CMV-seronegative.

This chain connects TRBV9 to TRBJ2-7, with TRBD1 matching over 9 bases. Germline-derived CDR1 and CDR2 are SGDLS and YYNGEE. The trim removed 2 bases at V and 6 bases at J, leaving 9 bases unmatched. CDR3 length equals 15 residues. The CDR3 sequence is CASSVSGTGYSEQYF. The CDR3 nucleotides read TGTGCCAGCAGCGTTTCCGGGACAGGGTACTCCGAGCAGTACTTC.

The rearrangement links TRBV28 to TRBJ2-1, with 8 bases aligning to TRBD2. CDR1 is MDHEN and CDR2 is SYDVKM in the germline V gene. V was pared by 4 bases and J by 0 bases, with 11 bases of the junction left unmatched. The CDR3 extends over 18 amino acids. For the CDR3, the DNA is TGTGCCAGCAGTTCGAATGGACTAGCCGGTAGCTCCTACAATGAGCAGTTCTTC. Its protein product is CASSSNGLAGSSYNEQFF.

The chain has TRBV2 and TRBJ1-3; D might be TRBD1 (5 bases). Germline CDR1 reads SNHLY; CDR2 reads FYNNEI. V was trimmed by 6 bases and J by 0 bases, leaving 9 bases between them. This CDR3 has 14 residues. The CDR3 sequence is CASREQVSGNTIYF. The CDR3 DNA reads TGTGCCAGCAGAGAACAGGTCTCTGGAAACACCATATATTTT.

This chain connects TRBV6-6 to TRBJ2-7; TRBD2 agrees at 7 bases. Germline values: CDR1 MNHNY, CDR2 SVGAGI (reference sequence). The CDR3 totals 14 residues. V dropped 0 bases and J dropped 5; count of bases not matched to a gene: 4. The CDR3 region has the DNA TGTGCCAGCAGTTACTCCCAAACTAGCGACGAGCAGTACTTC. This encodes CASSYSQTSDEQYF.

V is TRBV19 and J is TRBJ2-1; 13 nucleotides match TRBD2. Germline V gives CDR1 LNHDA, CDR2 SQIVND (reference sequence). The CDR3 has 16 residues. V shed 1 base and J 9 bases; nucleotides not matched to a gene: 6. The CDR3 sequence: CASSIVGTSGNSEQFF. The CDR3 nucleotides read TGTGCCAGTAGTATAGTTGGGACTAGCGGGAACAGTGAGCAGTTCTTC.

The chain is built from TRBV6-5 and TRBJ2-7; the D gene is possibly TRBD1 (6 bases). Germline CDR1 reads MNHEY; CDR2 reads SVGAGI. The CDR3 sequence is 15 residues long. V was shortened by 5 bases and J by 2 bases, with 16 bases between the two germline ends. CDR3 nucleotide sequence: TGTGCCAGCAGTAAATTCAGGGGCCTCGCCTACGAGCAGTACTTC. Its translation is CASSKFRGLAYEQYF.

This clone occurred once. The V call is TRBV11-2, the J call TRBJ2-5; TRBD1 agrees at 11 bases. The J segment lost 5 bases and the V segment lost 1 base, leaving 9 bases of the junction unmatched. The CDR3 loop spans 17 amino acids. CDR1 and CDR2 from the germline V gene are SGHAT and FQNNGV. The CDR3 DNA is TGTGCCAGCAGCTTAGGTTGGACAGGGGGCGCTCGGGAGACCCAGTACTTC. It codes for CASSLGWTGGARETQYF. Full variable domain (remainder filled in from reference TRBV11-2 and TRBJ2-5): EAGVAQSPRYKIIEKRQSVAFWCNPISGHATLYWYQQILGQGPKLLIQFQNNGVVDDSQLPKDRFSAERLKGVDSTLKIQPAKLEDSAVYLCASSLGWTGGARETQYFGPGTRLLVL.

The J gene is TRBJ2-3, the V gene TRBV20-1; the D is unclear. Trimming took 4 bases from V and 8 from J, leaving 7 bases between them. Germline V CDR1 and CDR2: DFQATT, SNEGSKA (reference sequence). The CDR3 is 10 amino acids. CDR3 sequence reads: CSANVGTQYF. The DNA of the CDR3 is TGCAGTGCTAATGTCGGTACGCAGTATTTT.

The V gene is TRBV30, the J gene TRBJ2-5, with 8 positions matching TRBD1. The DNA end lines up better with TRBJ2-7; the J call may be wrong. The CDR3 loop spans 14 amino acids. CDR1 is GTSNPN, CDR2 SVGIG, per germline (reference sequence). CDR3 nucleotides: TGTGCCTGGGGGGGACAGGTCCCTACCTACGAGCAGTACTTC. Translation gives CAWGGQVPTYEQYF.

This chain connects TRBV7-2 to TRBJ2-1, with D perhaps TRBD2 (7 bases). The V gene's germline CDR1 is SGHTA and CDR2 FQGNSA. V was pared by 2 bases and J by 0 bases, with 20 bases between. The CDR3 totals 19 residues. This CDR3 is CASSLRGGGQLTSYNEQFF. The CDR3 DNA follows: TGTGCCAGCAGCTTAAGAGGGGGGGGCCAGCTAACCTCCTACAATGAGCAGTTCTTC.

This clone was recorded only once. The chain joins TRBV28 to TRBJ2-1; 9 bases fit TRBD2. CDR3 size: 15 residues. Germline V CDR1 and CDR2: MDHEN, SYDVKM. The trim removed 2 bases at V and 9 bases at J, leaving 8 bases unmatched. Here the CDR3 reads CASSLPSGNLIEQFF. The CDR3, as DNA: TGTGCCAGCAGTTTACCTAGCGGGAACTTAATTGAGCAGTTCTTC.

The V gene is TRBV5-4, the J gene TRBJ2-3; 9 bases line up with TRBD2. With V trimmed by 2 bases and J by 6 bases, 16 bases remained unmatched. The CDR3 extends over 18 amino acids. Germline lookup yields CDR1 SGHNT and CDR2 YYREEE (reference sequence). The CDR3 loop is CASSFMLAGLATRDTQYF. The CDR3 DNA reads as TGTGCCAGCAGCTTTATGCTAGCGGGACTGGCAACAAGGGATACGCAGTATTTT.

This chain connects TRBV7-9 to TRBJ1-4; perhaps TRBD1 as D (5 bases). Germline V gives CDR1 SEHNR, CDR2 FQNEAQ (reference sequence). The CDR3 contains 16 residues. The V end was cut by 6 bases, the J end by 8 bases, with 22 bases between. The CDR3 nucleotides read TGTGCCAGCAGGAAACTCACCGGGAGGGACGAGGAAAAACTGTTTTTT. Translating gives CASRKLTGRDEEKLFF.

This chain joins TRBV7-9 and TRBJ2-1, with 8 bases fitting TRBD1. CDR1 and CDR2 from the germline V gene are SEHNR and FQNEAQ (reference sequence). The CDR3 length is 17 residues. J lost 3 bases, V lost 2 bases, and 9 bases had no gene match. Here the CDR3 reads CASSLISAGGDYNEQFF. DNA for the CDR3: TGTGCCAGCAGCTTAATTTCGGCAGGGGGCGACTACAATGAGCAGTTCTTC.

This chain connects TRBV19 to TRBJ2-2, with TRBD1 matching over 11 bases. The length of the CDR3 is 15 residues. Trimming removed 5 bases from V and 7 bases from J; junction bases left unmatched: 6. CDR1 and CDR2 (germline): LNHDA, SQIVND (reference sequence). The DNA of the CDR3 is TGTGCCAGTAGTCGGACAGGGGGCGCGGGCGGGGAGCTGTTTTTT. This sequence encodes CASSRTGGAGGELFF. The full variable domain, completed using reference TRBV19 and TRBJ2-2, is DGGITQSPKYLFRKEGQNVTLSCEQNLNHDAMYWYRQDPGQGLRLIYYSQIVNDFQKGDIAEGYSVSREKKESFPLTVTSAQKNPTAFYLCASSRTGGAGGELFFGEGSRLTVL.

J is TRBJ2-5 and V is TRBV11-2, with a possible D match to TRBD2 (6 bases). The CDR3 runs to 16 residues. Germline CDR1 and CDR2: SGHAT and FQNNGV. The V end was cut by 1 base, the J end by 3 bases, with 15 bases between. CDR3 residues: CASSLGGTPTKETQYF. CDR3 sequence (DNA): TGTGCCAGCAGCTTAGGTGGGACTCCGACGAAAGAGACCCAGTACTTC.

This clone came up once. CDR3 loop: CSVGRDYEQYF. CDR3 DNA sequence: TGCAGCGTTGGACGGGACTACGAGCAGTACTTC. The chain joins TRBV29-1 to TRBJ2-7, with D perhaps matching TRBD2 (5 bases). V gave up 4 bases and J gave up 3 bases, with 7 bases separating them. The CDR3 totals 11 residues. The V gene's germline CDR1 is SQVTM and CDR2 ANQGSEA.